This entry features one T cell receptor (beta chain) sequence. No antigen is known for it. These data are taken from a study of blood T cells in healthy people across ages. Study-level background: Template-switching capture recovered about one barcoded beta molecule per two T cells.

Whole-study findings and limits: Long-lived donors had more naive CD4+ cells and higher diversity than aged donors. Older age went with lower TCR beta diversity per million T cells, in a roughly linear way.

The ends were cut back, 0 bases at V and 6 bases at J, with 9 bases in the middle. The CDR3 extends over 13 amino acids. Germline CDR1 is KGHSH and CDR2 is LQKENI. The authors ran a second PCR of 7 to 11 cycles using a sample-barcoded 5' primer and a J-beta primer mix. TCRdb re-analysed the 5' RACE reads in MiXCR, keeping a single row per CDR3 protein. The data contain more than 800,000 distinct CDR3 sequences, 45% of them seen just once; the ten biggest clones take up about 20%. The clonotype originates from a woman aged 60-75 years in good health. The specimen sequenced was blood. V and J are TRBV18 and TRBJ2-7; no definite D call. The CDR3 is CASSPPVRAEQYF. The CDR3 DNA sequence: TGTGCCAGCTCACCACCCGTCCGGGCCGAGCAGTACTTC.